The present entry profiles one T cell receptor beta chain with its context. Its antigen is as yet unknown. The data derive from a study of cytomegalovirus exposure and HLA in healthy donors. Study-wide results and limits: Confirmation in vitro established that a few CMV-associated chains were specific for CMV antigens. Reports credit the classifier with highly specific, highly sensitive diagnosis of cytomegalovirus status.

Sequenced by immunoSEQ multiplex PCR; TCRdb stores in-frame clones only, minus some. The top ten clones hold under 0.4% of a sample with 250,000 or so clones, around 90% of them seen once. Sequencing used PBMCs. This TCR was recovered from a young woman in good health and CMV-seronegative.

CDR3 loop: CASTGTARADTQYF. The CDR3 bases are TGTGCCAGTACCGGGACAGCGCGGGCAGATACGCAGTATTTT. The chain has TRBV2 and TRBJ2-3; 7 bases align to TRBD1. Per germline, CDR1 SNHLY and CDR2 FYNNEI. This CDR3 contains 14 residues. V lost 9 bases and J lost 4; bases outside the gene matches: 10.